This TCR beta chain was sequenced for a study of blood T cell repertoires in COVID-19. On the study more broadly: The study drew acute and convalescent COVID-19 samples from the United States, Italy and Spain. PBMCs, B-cell-depleted T cells, or T cells provided the cDNA or gDNA that made up the material.

In the original processing: Quantification of nucleated cells was approximated via reference gene primer amplification. Data came from immunoSEQ multiplex PCR; TCRdb stores just in-frame clones and leaves some out. That table furnishes V, J and clone size, whereas the DNA furnished D and trimming. Here the sample spans 240,000 or so clones, 75% to 85% being singletons. CDR3 length: 12 amino acids. The germline CDR1 and CDR2 sequences are MNHEY and SMNVEV (reference sequence). The junction had 2 bases not matched to a gene; V was cut back by 11 bases and J by 2 bases. The V and J genes are TRBV27 and TRBJ2-5, with 10 bases identical to TRBD2. This receptor was obtained from a woman aged 60-75 years with active or convalescent COVID-19. The sequencing sample was made of peripheral blood. CDR3 bases: TGTGCCTGTAGCGGGGGGCAAGAGACCCAGTACTTC. This codes for CACSGGQETQYF.